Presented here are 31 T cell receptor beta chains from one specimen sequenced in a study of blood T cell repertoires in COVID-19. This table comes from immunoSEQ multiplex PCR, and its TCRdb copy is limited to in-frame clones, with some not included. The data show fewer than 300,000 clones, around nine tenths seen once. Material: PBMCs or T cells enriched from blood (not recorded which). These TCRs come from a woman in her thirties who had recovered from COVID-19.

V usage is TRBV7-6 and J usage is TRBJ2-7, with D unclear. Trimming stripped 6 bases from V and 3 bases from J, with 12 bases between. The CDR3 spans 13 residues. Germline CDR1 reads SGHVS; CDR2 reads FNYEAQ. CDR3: CASSRSTDYEQYF. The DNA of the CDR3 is TGTGCCAGCAGTAGATCGACTGACTACGAGCAGTACTTC.

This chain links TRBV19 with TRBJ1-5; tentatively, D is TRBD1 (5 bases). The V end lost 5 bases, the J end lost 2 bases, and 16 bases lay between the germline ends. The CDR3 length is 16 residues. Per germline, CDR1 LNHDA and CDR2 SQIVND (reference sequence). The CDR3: CASSHLGRGGNQPQHF. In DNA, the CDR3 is TGTGCCAGTAGTCATCTTGGGAGGGGCGGCAATCAGCCCCAGCATTTT.

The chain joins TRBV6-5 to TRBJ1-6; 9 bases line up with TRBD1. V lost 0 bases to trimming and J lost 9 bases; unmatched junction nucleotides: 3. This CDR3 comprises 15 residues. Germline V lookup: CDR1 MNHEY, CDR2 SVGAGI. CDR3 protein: CASSYSGQGVSPLHF. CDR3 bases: TGTGCCAGCAGTTACTCGGGACAGGGTGTTTCACCCCTCCACTTT.

The CDR3 here is CASSNRIWTGLAGQYF. CDR3 DNA sequence: TGCGCCAGCAGCAATCGAATTTGGACTGGACTAGCCGGGCAGTACTTC. The V and J genes are TRBV4-1 and TRBJ2-7, with 8 bases matching TRBD2. In germline, CDR1 is MGHRA, CDR2 YSYEKL. The CDR3 runs to 16 residues. The ends lost 5 bases at V and 9 bases at J; junction bases unmatched: 18.

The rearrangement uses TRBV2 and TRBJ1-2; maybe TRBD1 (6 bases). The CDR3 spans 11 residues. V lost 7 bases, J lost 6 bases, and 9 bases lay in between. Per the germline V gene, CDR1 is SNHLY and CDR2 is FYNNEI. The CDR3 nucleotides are TGTGCCAGCAACAGGGTCCATGGCTACACCTTC. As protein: CASNRVHGYTF.

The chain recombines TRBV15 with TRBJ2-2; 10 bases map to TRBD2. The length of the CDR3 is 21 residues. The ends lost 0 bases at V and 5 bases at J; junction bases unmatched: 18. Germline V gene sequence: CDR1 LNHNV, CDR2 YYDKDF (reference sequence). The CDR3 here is CATSRERTSGQGGERTGELFF. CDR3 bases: TGTGCCACCAGCAGAGAGAGGACTAGCGGCCAAGGGGGAGAACGTACCGGGGAGCTGTTTTTT. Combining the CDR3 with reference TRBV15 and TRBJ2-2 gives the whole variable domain DAMVIQNPRYQVTQFGKPVTLSCSQTLNHNVMYWYQQKSSQAPKLLFHYYDKDFNNEADTPDNFQSRRPNTSFCFLDIRSPGLGDTAMYLCATSRERTSGQGGERTGELFFGEGSRLTVL.

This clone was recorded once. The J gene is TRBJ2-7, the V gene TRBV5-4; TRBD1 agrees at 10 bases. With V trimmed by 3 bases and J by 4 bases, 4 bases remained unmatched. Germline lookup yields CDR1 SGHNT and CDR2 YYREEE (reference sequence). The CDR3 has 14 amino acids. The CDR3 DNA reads TGTGCCAGCAGCTCGCCGGGACAGGGGTACGAGCAGTACTTC. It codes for CASSSPGQGYEQYF.

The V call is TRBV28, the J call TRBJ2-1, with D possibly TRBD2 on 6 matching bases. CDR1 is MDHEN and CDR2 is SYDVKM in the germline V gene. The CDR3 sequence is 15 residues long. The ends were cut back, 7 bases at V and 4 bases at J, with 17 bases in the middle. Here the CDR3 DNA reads TGTGCCAGCAATACCGGGACTGATGGTTACAATGAGCAGTTCTTC. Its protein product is CASNTGTDGYNEQFF.

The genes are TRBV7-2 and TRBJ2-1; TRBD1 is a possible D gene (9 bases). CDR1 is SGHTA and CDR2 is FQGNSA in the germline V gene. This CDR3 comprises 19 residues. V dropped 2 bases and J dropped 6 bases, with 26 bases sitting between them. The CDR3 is CASSLSGTGWREEANEQFF. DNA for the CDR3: TGTGCCAGCAGCTTAAGCGGGACAGGGTGGCGGGAGGAGGCCAATGAGCAGTTCTTC.

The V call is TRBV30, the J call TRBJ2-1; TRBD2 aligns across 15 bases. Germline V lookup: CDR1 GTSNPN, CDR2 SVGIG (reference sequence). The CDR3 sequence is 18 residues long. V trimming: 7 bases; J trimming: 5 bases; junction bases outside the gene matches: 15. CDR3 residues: CAYNFFRTSGRADNEQFF. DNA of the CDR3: TGTGCCTACAACTTTTTCCGGACTAGCGGGAGGGCCGACAATGAGCAGTTCTTC.

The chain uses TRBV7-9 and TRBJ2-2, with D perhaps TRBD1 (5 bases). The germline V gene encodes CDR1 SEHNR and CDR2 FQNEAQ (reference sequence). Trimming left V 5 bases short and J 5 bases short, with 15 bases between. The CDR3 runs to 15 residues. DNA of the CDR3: TGTGCCAGCAGCCCAAGGGGTAGTAGAACCGGGGAGCTGTTTTTT. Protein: CASSPRGSRTGELFF.

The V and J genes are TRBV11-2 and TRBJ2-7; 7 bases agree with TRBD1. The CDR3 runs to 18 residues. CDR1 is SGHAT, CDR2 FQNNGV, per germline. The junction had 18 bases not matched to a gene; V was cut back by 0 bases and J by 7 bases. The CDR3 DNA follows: TGTGCCAGCAGCTTAGACCGGACCCCGGGCCTACAGGGGATGGAGCAGTACTTC. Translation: CASSLDRTPGLQGMEQYF.

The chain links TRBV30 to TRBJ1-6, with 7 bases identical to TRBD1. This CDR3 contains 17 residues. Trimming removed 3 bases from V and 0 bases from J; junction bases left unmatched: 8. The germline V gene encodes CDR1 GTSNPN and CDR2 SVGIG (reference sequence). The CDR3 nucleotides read TGTGCCTGGAGGTCGGGACAGAGAAGCTCCTATAATTCACCCCTCCACTTT. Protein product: CAWRSGQRSSYNSPLHF.

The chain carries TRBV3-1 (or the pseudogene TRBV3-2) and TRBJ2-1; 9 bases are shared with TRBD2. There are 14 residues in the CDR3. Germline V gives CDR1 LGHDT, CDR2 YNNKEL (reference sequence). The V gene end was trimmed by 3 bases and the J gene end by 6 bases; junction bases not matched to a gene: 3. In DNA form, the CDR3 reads TGTGCCAGCAGCCAGGTAGCGGGAGTCAATGAGCAGTTCTTC. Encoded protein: CASSQVAGVNEQFF.

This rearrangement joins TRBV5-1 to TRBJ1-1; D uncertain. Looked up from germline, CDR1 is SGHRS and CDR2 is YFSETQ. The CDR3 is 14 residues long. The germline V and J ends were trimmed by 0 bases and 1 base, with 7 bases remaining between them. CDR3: CASSLGSSNTEAFF. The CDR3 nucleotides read TGCGCCAGCAGCTTGGGTAGCTCGAACACTGAAGCTTTCTTT.

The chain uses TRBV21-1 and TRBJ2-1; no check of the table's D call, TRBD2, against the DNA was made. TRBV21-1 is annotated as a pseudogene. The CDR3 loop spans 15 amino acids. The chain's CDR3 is CASSSPRGVNYEQFF. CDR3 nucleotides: TGTGCCAGCAGCTCCCCCCGAGGTGTTAACTATGAGCAGTTCTTC.

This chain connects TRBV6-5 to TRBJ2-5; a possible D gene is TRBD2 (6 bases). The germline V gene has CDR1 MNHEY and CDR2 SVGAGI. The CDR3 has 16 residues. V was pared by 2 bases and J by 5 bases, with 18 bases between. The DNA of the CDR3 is TGTGCCAGCAGTTACGTCGGGGGACGGGTTTGGGAGACCCAGTACTTC. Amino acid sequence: CASSYVGGRVWETQYF.

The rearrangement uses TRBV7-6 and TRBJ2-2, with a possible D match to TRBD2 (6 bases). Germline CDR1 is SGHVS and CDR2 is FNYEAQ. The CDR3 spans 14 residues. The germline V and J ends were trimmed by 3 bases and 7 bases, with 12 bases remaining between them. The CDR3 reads CASSFYGRDGELFF. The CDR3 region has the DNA TGTGCCAGCAGCTTTTACGGGAGAGACGGGGAGCTGTTTTTT.

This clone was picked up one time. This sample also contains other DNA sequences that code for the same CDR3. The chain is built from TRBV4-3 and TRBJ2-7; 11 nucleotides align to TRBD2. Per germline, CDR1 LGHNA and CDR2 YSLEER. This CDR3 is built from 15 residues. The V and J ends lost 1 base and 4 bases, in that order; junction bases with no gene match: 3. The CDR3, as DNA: TGCGCCAGCAGCCAAGGCCTAGCGGGAGGATACGAGCAGTACTTC. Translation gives CASSQGLAGGYEQYF.

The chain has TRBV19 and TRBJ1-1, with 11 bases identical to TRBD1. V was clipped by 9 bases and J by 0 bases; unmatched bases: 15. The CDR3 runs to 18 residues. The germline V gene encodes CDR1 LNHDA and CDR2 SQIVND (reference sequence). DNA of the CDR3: TGTGCCAGCAACGGGGAGGTCGGGACAGGGGGGATGAACACTGAAGCTTTCTTT. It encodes CASNGEVGTGGMNTEAFF.

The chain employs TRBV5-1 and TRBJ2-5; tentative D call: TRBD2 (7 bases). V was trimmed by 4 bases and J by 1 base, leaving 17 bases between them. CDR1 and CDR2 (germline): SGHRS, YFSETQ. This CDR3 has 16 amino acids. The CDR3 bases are TGCGCCAGCAGCCCGGCGGGGGCAGCTCCCCAAGAGACCCAGTACTTC. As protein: CASSPAGAAPQETQYF.

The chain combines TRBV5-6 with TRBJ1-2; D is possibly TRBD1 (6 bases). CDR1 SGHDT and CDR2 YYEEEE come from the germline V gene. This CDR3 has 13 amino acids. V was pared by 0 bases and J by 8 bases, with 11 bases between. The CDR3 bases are TGTGCCAGCAGCTTGGGCAGGGGAGACGGCTACACCTTC. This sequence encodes CASSLGRGDGYTF. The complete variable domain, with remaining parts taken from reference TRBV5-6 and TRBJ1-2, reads DAGVTQSPTHLIKTRGQQVTLRCSPKSGHDTVSWYQQALGQGPQFIFQYYEEEERQRGNFPDRFSGHQFPNYSSELNVNALLLGDSALYLCASSLGRGDGYTFGSGTRLTVV.

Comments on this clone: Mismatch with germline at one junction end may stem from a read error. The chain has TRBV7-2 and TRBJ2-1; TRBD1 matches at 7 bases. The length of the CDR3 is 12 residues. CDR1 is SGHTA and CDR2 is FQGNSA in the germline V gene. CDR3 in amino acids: CASSSATGRPLF. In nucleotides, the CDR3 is TGTGCCAGCAGCTCCGCGACAGGGAGACCCCTCTTC.

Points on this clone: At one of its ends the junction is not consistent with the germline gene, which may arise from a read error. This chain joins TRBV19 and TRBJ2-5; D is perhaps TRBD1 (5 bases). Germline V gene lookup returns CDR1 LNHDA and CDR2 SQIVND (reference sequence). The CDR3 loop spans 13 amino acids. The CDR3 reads CASSLDSQETQYF. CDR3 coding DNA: TGTGCCAGTAGTCTAGACAGTCAAGAGACCCAGTACTTC.

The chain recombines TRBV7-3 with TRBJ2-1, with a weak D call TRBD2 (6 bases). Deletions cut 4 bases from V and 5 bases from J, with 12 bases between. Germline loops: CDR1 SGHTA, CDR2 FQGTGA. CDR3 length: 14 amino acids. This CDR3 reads CASSSLGGNNEQFF. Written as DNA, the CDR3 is TGTGCCAGCAGCTCCCTCGGGGGAAACAATGAGCAGTTCTTC.

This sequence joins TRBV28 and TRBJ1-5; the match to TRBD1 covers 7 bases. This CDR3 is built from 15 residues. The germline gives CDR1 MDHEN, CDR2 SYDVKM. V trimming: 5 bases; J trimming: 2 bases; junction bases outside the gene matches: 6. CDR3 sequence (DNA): TGTGCCAGCAGTCCGGTTCAGGGGGGCAATCAGCCCCAGCATTTT. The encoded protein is CASSPVQGGNQPQHF.

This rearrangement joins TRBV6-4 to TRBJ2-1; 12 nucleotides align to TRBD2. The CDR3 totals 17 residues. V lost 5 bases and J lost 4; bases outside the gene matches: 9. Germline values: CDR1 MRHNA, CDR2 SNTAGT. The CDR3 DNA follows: TGTGCCAGCAGTAAATACCCGGGACTAGCGGGTTACAATGAGCAGTTCTTC. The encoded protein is CASSKYPGLAGYNEQFF.

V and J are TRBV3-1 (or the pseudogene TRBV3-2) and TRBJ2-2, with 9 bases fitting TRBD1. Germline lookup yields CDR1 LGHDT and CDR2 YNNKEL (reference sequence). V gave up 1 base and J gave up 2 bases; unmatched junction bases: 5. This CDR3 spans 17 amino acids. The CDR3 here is CASSQVGTGGNTGELFF. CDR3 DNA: TGTGCCAGCAGCCAAGTAGGTACAGGGGGCAACACCGGGGAGCTGTTTTTT.

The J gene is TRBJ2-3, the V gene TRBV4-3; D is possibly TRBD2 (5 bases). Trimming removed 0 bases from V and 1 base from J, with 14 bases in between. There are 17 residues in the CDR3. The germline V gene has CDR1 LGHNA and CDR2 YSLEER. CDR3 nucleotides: TGCGCCAGCAGCCAAGATAGATCGGGGAAAGGCACAGATACGCAGTATTTT. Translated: CASSQDRSGKGTDTQYF.

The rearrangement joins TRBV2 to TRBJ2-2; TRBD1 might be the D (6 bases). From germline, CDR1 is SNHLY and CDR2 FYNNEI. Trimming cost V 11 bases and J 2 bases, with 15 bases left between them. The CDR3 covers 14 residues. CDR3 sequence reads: CACREQGNTGELFF. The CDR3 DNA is TGTGCCTGCCGGGAACAGGGAAACACCGGGGAGCTGTTTTTT.

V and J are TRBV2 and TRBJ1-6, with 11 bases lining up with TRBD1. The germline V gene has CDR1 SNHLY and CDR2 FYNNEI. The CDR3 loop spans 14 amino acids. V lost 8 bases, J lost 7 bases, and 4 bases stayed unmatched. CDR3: CASSGQGGNSPLHF. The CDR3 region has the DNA TGTGCCAGCTCGGGACAGGGGGGAAATTCACCCCTCCACTTT.